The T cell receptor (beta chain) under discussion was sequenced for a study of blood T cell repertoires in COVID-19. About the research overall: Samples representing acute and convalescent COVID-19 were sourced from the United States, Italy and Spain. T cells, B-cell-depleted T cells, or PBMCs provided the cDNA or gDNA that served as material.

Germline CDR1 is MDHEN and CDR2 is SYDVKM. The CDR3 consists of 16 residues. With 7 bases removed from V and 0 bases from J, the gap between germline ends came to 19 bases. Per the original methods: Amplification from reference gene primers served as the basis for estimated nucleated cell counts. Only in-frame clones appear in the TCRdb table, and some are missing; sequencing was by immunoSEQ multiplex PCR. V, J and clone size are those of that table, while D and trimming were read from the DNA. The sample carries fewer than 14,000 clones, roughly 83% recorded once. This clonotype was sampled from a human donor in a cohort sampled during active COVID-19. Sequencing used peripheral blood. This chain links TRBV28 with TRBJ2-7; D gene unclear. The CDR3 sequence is CASIPGRPRSSYEQYF. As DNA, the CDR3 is TGTGCCAGCATTCCGGGTCGACCCCGGAGCTCCTACGAGCAGTACTTC.